These 7 T cell receptor beta chains were sequenced from one sample in a study of T cells expressing NK-cell markers. TCRdb re-analyzed the 5' RACE reads; it lists each CDR3 protein once, without DNA. Its listing shows approximately 150,000 distinct CDR3 sequences. The sample was blood T cells: a sorted CD56 or NKG2C T cell subset, CD4+ or CD8+ T cells, or bulk PBMC T cells (not recorded which). These receptors all come from a woman between 18 and 69 years old in good health.

The chain combines TRBV20-1 with TRBJ2-1; the TCRdb D gene call, TRBD2, has no DNA to confirm it. In germline, CDR1 is DFQATT, CDR2 SNEGSKA (reference sequence). This CDR3 is 18 amino acids long. The CDR3 sequence is CSARDGRLAGGPYNEQFF.

The gene calls are TRBV12-3 or TRBV12-4 and TRBJ2-7; TCRdb's D call of TRBD1 is untestable without DNA. This CDR3 contains 17 residues. The CDR3 protein is CASSLARRTGAVNEQYF.

The chain couples TRBV5-1 to TRBJ1-2; the D gene TCRdb calls, TRBD1, cannot be checked with no DNA. The CDR3 loop spans 14 amino acids. In germline, CDR1 is SGHRS, CDR2 YFSETQ. CDR3 region: CASSLGGELLGYTF.

The CDR3 sequence is CASSGGDNEQFF. The genes are TRBV6-1 and TRBJ2-1. Germline CDR1 is MNHNS and CDR2 is SASEGT. This CDR3 spans 12 amino acids.

The J gene is TRBJ2-7, the V gene TRBV29-1. The CDR3 sequence is 12 residues long. CDR1 is SQVTM and CDR2 is ANQGSEA in the germline V gene. This chain's CDR3 is CSVGPQSYEQYF.

The chain uses TRBV5-1 and TRBJ2-7. The CDR3 extends over 16 amino acids. Germline V gene sequence: CDR1 SGHRS, CDR2 YFSETQ. This CDR3 is CASSLDLWRGTYEQYF.

The chain is built from TRBV20-1 and TRBJ1-5; the TCRdb call, TRBD1, lacks DNA for checking. Germline CDR1 DFQATT, CDR2 SNEGSKA (reference sequence). CDR3 length: 14 residues. CDR3 protein: CSASEDRGRQPQHF.